These 30 T cell receptor beta chains originate from one sample sequenced in a study of T cell responses to AZD1222 COVID-19 vaccine. The table came from immunoSEQ multiplex PCR; TCRdb's copy has only in-frame clones and leaves some out. The sample has roughly 100,000 clones; roughly 83% are singletons. The material was peripheral blood, obtained on day 0 of AZD1222 vaccination. These TCRs come from an adult in good health.

The V and J genes are TRBV6-2 or TRBV6-3 and TRBJ1-2; D possibly corresponds to TRBD1 (5 bases). Germline CDR1 MNHEY, CDR2 SVGEGT. Trimming shortened V by 6 bases and J by 3 bases, and 11 bases separated the two germline ends. CDR3 length equals 13 residues. The DNA of the CDR3 is TGTGCCAGCAGCGGAACAGGTTACTATGGCTACACCTTC. It translates to CASSGTGYYGYTF.

This sequence joins TRBV15 and TRBJ1-1; the match to TRBD1 covers 7 bases. CDR3 length equals 19 residues. CDR1 and CDR2 from the germline V gene are LNHNV and YYDKDF (reference sequence). Trimming cost V 0 bases and J 2 bases; bases outside gene matches: 15. The CDR3 region is CATSREGNRGRRANTEAFF. DNA of the CDR3: TGTGCCACCAGCAGAGAGGGGAACAGGGGAAGAAGGGCTAACACTGAAGCTTTCTTT.

The chain recombines TRBV10-3 with TRBJ1-2, with TRBD1 as a possible D gene (5 bases). The CDR3 covers 13 residues. The V end was cut by 6 bases, the J end by 3 bases, with 11 bases between. Germline V lookup: CDR1 ENHRY, CDR2 SYGVKD. Written as DNA, the CDR3 is TGTGCCATCAGGTCCGGGACGGACTATGGCTACACCTTC. Protein sequence: CAIRSGTDYGYTF.

The chain couples TRBV7-9 to TRBJ1-1; D possibly corresponds to TRBD1 (6 bases). The ends were cut back, 7 bases at V and 0 bases at J, with 12 bases in the middle. There are 14 residues in the CDR3. Germline V gene sequence: CDR1 SEHNR, CDR2 FQNEAQ (reference sequence). The CDR3, as DNA: TGTGCCAGCATCCGGGACATGATGAACACTGAAGCTTTCTTT. Protein sequence: CASIRDMMNTEAFF.

The CDR3 loop is CASSFGGPDTEAFF. Here the CDR3 DNA reads TGTGCCAGCAGTTTCGGGGGGCCCGACACTGAAGCTTTCTTT. V usage is TRBV28 and J usage is TRBJ1-1, with D perhaps matching TRBD1 (6 bases). CDR1 is MDHEN and CDR2 is SYDVKM in the germline V gene. This CDR3 region has 14 residues. Trimming took 3 bases from V and 3 from J, leaving 11 bases between them.

The chain is built from TRBV4-2 and TRBJ1-4; unclear D gene. CDR1 is LGHNA, CDR2 YNFKEQ, per germline. Trimming shortened V by 0 bases and J by 4 bases, and 12 bases separated the two germline ends. This CDR3 contains 16 residues. CDR3 region: CASSQDPRVINEKLFF. CDR3 nucleotides: TGTGCCAGCAGCCAAGATCCTAGGGTGATTAATGAAAAACTGTTTTTT.

The CDR3 loop is CASSLAVLSYEQYF. The CDR3 bases are TGTGCCAGCAGCTTGGCGGTACTTTCCTACGAGCAGTACTTC. This chain joins TRBV5-5 and TRBJ2-7; D gene uncertain. This CDR3 region has 14 residues. Germline V gives CDR1 SGHKS, CDR2 YYEKEE (reference sequence). Between the trimmed V and J ends, which lost 0 bases and 1 base, there was a span of 8 bases.

This CDR3 reads CASSWTGSYNSPLHF. In nucleotides, the CDR3 is TGTGCCAGCAGTTGGACAGGCTCCTATAATTCACCCCTCCACTTT. This sequence joins TRBV28 and TRBJ1-6, with 7 bases aligning to TRBD1. Per germline, CDR1 MDHEN and CDR2 SYDVKM. The CDR3 sequence is 15 residues long. With V trimmed by 4 bases and J by 0 bases, 0 bases remained unmatched.

The chain employs TRBV7-9 and TRBJ1-6; D remains ambiguous. The CDR3 spans 15 residues. Germline-derived CDR1 and CDR2 are SEHNR and FQNEAQ (reference sequence). V was clipped by 3 bases and J by 5 bases, with 11 bases between them. CDR3 coding DNA: TGTGCCAGCAGCTTTATCGAGCGGAATAATTCACCCCTCCACTTT. It encodes CASSFIERNNSPLHF. The full variable domain, completed using reference TRBV7-9 and TRBJ1-6, is DTGVSQNPRHKITKRGQNVTFRCDPISEHNRLYWYRQTLGQGPEFLTYFQNEAQLEKSRLLSDRFSAERPKGSFSTLEIQRTEQGDSAMYLCASSFIERNNSPLHFGNGTRLTVT.

The chain joins TRBV10-2 to TRBJ2-3, with D possibly matching TRBD2 (5 bases). Trimming shortened V by 3 bases and J by 2 bases, and 15 bases separated the two germline ends. The CDR3 is 16 residues long. CDR1 is WSHSY and CDR2 is SAAADI in the germline V gene. Here the CDR3 DNA reads TGCGCCAGCAGTGAAGCGGTAGCTGGGAACACAGATACGCAGTATTTT. Its protein is CASSEAVAGNTDTQYF.

The rearrangement links TRBV19 to TRBJ2-7, with 13 bases lining up with TRBD2. CDR3 length: 18 amino acids. V was clipped by 4 bases and J by 5 bases; unmatched bases: 14. Germline-derived CDR1 and CDR2 are LNHDA and SQIVND (reference sequence). In DNA, the CDR3 is TGTGCCAGTAGTACCGTACCTGGGACTAGCGGGGCCCCGGACGAGCAGTACTTC. Amino acids: CASSTVPGTSGAPDEQYF.

The chain is built from TRBV28 and TRBJ1-4, with 8 bases lining up with TRBD1. J was trimmed by 7 bases and V by 6 bases; bases with no gene match: 7. The CDR3 contains 14 residues. Per germline, CDR1 MDHEN and CDR2 SYDVKM. The CDR3 region is CASSPGGIGEKLFF. In DNA, the CDR3 is TGTGCCAGCAGCCCAGGGGGCATTGGTGAAAAACTGTTTTTT.

This clone appeared a single time. The chain is built from TRBV5-1 and TRBJ1-1; the D gene is possibly TRBD1 (5 bases). The germline V gene encodes CDR1 SGHRS and CDR2 YFSETQ. Trimming cost V 4 bases and J 4 bases, with 11 bases left between them. This CDR3 contains 13 residues. This CDR3 reads CASSGERGTEAFF. The CDR3 bases are TGCGCCAGCAGCGGAGAGAGGGGCACTGAAGCTTTCTTT.

The rearrangement uses TRBV28 and TRBJ2-2; D is uncertain. Germline values: CDR1 MDHEN, CDR2 SYDVKM. Trimming removed 2 bases from V and 4 bases from J, with 11 bases in between. The CDR3 runs 15 residues. DNA for the CDR3: TGTGCCAGCAGTTTAGAGTCCAGGCCCACCGGGGAGCTGTTTTTT. It yields the protein CASSLESRPTGELFF.

V gene TRBV24-1 combines with J gene TRBJ2-1; D is uncertain. Trimming pared 3 bases from V and 7 bases from J, leaving 12 bases between. CDR1 and CDR2 (germline): KGHDR, SFDVKD. The CDR3 sequence is 14 residues long. CDR3 nucleotide sequence: TGTGCCACCAGTGATCCAATTACAAAGAATGAGCAGTTCTTC. Its translation: CATSDPITKNEQFF.

The chain employs TRBV28 and TRBJ1-5; D uncertain. This CDR3 is 17 amino acids long. Trimming took 3 bases from V and 0 from J, leaving 15 bases between them. In germline, CDR1 is MDHEN, CDR2 SYDVKM. This CDR3 reads CASSFRGGAYSNQPQHF. The CDR3, as DNA: TGTGCCAGCAGTTTTCGGGGTGGCGCGTATAGCAATCAGCCCCAGCATTTT.

This clone has only one observation. The chain is built from TRBV29-1 and TRBJ1-2; TRBD1 is a possible D gene (6 bases). The CDR3 sequence is 11 residues long. CDR1 is SQVTM and CDR2 is ANQGSEA in the germline V gene. V dropped 1 base and J dropped 8 bases, with 8 bases sitting between them. CDR3 sequence: CSVEAGGGYTF. The CDR3 DNA is TGCAGCGTTGAAGCGGGGGGCGGCTACACCTTC.

This clone was recorded once. The rearrangement links TRBV4-1 to TRBJ1-1; possible D gene TRBD1, 5 bases. CDR3 length: 13 residues. V lost 0 bases to trimming and J lost 5 bases, with 7 bases between them. Germline CDR1 is MGHRA and CDR2 is YSYEKL. DNA for the CDR3: TGCGCCAGCAGCCAAGATCGGGGGACTGAAGCTTTCTTT. Translating gives CASSQDRGTEAFF.

V gene TRBV19 combines with J gene TRBJ1-5; D remains unclear. Germline-derived CDR1 and CDR2 are LNHDA and SQIVND (reference sequence). The V end lost 7 bases, the J end lost 3 bases, and 10 bases lay between the germline ends. CDR3 length: 13 amino acids. CDR3 in amino acids: CASTTRPNQPQHF. Written as DNA, the CDR3 is TGTGCCAGTACTACTCGTCCCAATCAGCCCCAGCATTTT.

This chain links TRBV14 with TRBJ2-1; 9 bases line up with TRBD1. The ends lost 0 bases at V and 4 bases at J; junction bases unmatched: 4. The CDR3 loop spans 16 amino acids. Germline assignment: CDR1 SGHDN and CDR2 FVKESK. CDR3 sequence: CASSQEQGARYNEQFF. CDR3 nucleotide sequence: TGTGCCAGCAGCCAAGAACAGGGGGCGAGGTACAATGAGCAGTTCTTC.

The chain links TRBV6-5 to TRBJ1-3, with D tentatively TRBD1 (6 bases). Germline loops: CDR1 MNHEY, CDR2 SVGAGI. The V end was cut by 5 bases, the J end by 1 base, with 12 bases between. The CDR3 consists of 15 residues. CDR3 amino acids: CASSSPTGSGNTIYF. In DNA form, the CDR3 reads TGTGCCAGCAGTAGCCCTACAGGGTCTGGAAACACCATATATTTT.

The V gene is TRBV9, the J gene TRBJ1-4, with 8 bases lining up with TRBD1. CDR3 length: 15 amino acids. V was pared by 3 bases and J by 7 bases, with 8 bases of the junction left unmatched. Per the germline V gene, CDR1 is SGDLS and CDR2 is YYNGEE. As DNA, the CDR3 is TGTGCCAGCAGCGCGCAGGGGGCGCTTAGTGAAAAACTGTTTTTT. Translation gives CASSAQGALSEKLFF.

This chain connects TRBV5-1 to TRBJ1-3; 10 bases match TRBD1. Germline values: CDR1 SGHRS, CDR2 YFSETQ. V lost 2 bases to trimming and J lost 4 bases; unmatched junction nucleotides: 9. The CDR3 is 17 residues long. The CDR3: CASSFRPGQGYGNTIYF. CDR3 sequence (DNA): TGCGCCAGCAGCTTCAGGCCGGGACAGGGGTACGGAAACACCATATATTTT.

In its sample, this clone was seen a few times. This chain links TRBV28 with TRBJ1-4, with D possibly being TRBD1 (5 bases). Deletions cut 7 bases from V and 7 bases from J, with 13 bases between. Germline loops: CDR1 MDHEN, CDR2 SYDVKM. This CDR3 has 13 residues. CDR3 residues: CASMGQDAEKLFF. The CDR3 coding sequence is TGTGCCAGCATGGGGCAGGACGCTGAAAAACTGTTTTTT.

This sequence joins TRBV6-5 and TRBJ1-4; D is perhaps TRBD1 (6 bases). The V end lost 6 bases, the J end lost 7 bases, and 15 bases lay between the germline ends. Looked up from germline, CDR1 is MNHEY and CDR2 is SVGAGI. The CDR3 is 14 amino acids. The DNA for the CDR3 is TGTGCCAGCAGCCACAGGGACGGTGGTGAAAAACTGTTTTTT. Protein sequence: CASSHRDGGEKLFF.

V usage is TRBV2 and J usage is TRBJ2-3; 10 nucleotides match TRBD1. The CDR3 extends over 15 amino acids. CDR1 SNHLY and CDR2 FYNNEI come from the germline V gene. After removal of 6 bases from V and 1 base from J, the junction contained 4 bases not matched to a gene. The CDR3 protein is CASRSGTGGTDTQYF. CDR3 in DNA: TGTGCCAGCAGATCGGGGACAGGGGGCACAGATACGCAGTATTTT.

The sample holds a few counts of this clone. This chain joins TRBV5-1 and TRBJ1-4, with 8 bases identical to TRBD1. Germline V CDR1 and CDR2: SGHRS, YFSETQ. The V segment lost 1 base and the J segment 7 bases; nucleotides outside the gene matches: 6. This CDR3 region has 15 residues. CDR3 sequence reads: CASSLTGGRAEKLFF. DNA of the CDR3: TGCGCCAGCAGCTTGACAGGGGGTCGGGCTGAAAAACTGTTTTTT.

This chain joins TRBV11-2 and TRBJ1-2, with D possibly matching TRBD1 (6 bases). V was pared by 1 base and J by 4 bases, with 13 bases between. Per the germline V gene, CDR1 is SGHAT and CDR2 is FQNNGV. The CDR3 loop spans 15 amino acids. CDR3 sequence: CASSLGGRGAYGYTF. As DNA, the CDR3 is TGTGCCAGCAGCTTAGGGGGCAGGGGAGCCTATGGCTACACCTTC.

This clone was observed a few times. The J gene is TRBJ2-3, the V gene TRBV6-4; D uncertain. The CDR3 totals 15 residues. V lost 5 bases, J lost 0 bases, and 12 bases lay in between. Germline V gene lookup returns CDR1 MRHNA and CDR2 SNTAGT. The CDR3 coding sequence is TGTGCCAGCAGTAGCCAAGGTCTTAGCACAGATACGCAGTATTTT. Residues: CASSSQGLSTDTQYF.

The chain has TRBV19 and TRBJ1-2; D gene ambiguous. Trimming took off 4 bases at V and 2 bases at J, with 14 bases between the two ends. Germline-derived CDR1 and CDR2 are LNHDA and SQIVND (reference sequence). The CDR3 totals 15 residues. CDR3 residues: CASSTLGGKNYGYTF. Written as DNA, the CDR3 is TGTGCCAGTAGTACTCTTGGAGGAAAAAACTATGGCTACACCTTC.